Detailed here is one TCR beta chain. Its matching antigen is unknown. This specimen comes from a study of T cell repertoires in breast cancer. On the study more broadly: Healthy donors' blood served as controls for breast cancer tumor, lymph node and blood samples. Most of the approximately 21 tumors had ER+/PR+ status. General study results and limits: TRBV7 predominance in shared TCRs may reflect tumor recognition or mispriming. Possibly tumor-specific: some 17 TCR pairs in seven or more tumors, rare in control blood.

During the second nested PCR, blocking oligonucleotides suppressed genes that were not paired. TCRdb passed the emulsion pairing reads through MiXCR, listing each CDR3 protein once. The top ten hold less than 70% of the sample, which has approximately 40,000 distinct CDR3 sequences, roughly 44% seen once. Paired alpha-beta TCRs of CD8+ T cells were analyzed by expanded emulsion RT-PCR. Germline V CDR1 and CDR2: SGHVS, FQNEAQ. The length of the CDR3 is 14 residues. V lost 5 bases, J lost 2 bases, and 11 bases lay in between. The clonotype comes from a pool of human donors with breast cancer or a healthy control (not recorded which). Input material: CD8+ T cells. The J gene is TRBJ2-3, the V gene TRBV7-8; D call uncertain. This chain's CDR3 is CASSPLAYTDTQYF. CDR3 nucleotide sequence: TGTGCCAGCAGCCCCCTGGCATACACAGATACGCAGTATTTT.